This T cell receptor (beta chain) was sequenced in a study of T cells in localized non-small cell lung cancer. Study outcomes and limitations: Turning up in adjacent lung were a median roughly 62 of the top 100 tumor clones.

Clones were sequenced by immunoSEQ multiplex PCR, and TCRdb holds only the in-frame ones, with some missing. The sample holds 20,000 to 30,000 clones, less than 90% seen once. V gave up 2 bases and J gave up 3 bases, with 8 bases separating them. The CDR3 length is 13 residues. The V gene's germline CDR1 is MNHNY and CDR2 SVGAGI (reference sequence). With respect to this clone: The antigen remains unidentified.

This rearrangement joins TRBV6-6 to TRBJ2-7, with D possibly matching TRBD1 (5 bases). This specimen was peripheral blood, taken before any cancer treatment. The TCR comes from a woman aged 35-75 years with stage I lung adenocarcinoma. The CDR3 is CASSYGADYEQYF. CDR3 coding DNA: TGTGCCAGCAGTTACGGGGCAGACTACGAGCAGTACTTC.